The T cell receptor beta chain under discussion was sequenced for a study of blood T cell repertoires in COVID-19. Looking at the study overall: Material from acute and convalescent COVID-19 was sourced from the United States, Italy and Spain. PBMCs, B-cell-depleted T cells, or T cells were the source of the cDNA or gDNA that made up the material.

In the authors' methods: Reference gene primer amplification in the assay estimated nucleated cell counts. Clones were read by immunoSEQ multiplex PCR, and TCRdb kept only the in-frame ones, dropping some. The V and J calls and clone size are taken from that table; D and trimming were inferred from the DNA. The sample contains over 150,000 clones, roughly 90% of which appear only once. This CDR3 contains 12 residues. Germline V gene data show CDR1 as MNHEY and CDR2 as SMNVEV (reference sequence). Between the trimmed V and J ends, which lost 5 bases and 9 bases, there was a span of 14 bases. V and J are TRBV27 and TRBJ2-7, with D maybe TRBD1 (5 bases). Sequencing was carried out using peripheral blood. The TCR originated in a man aged 50 to 59 with acute or convalescent COVID-19. This CDR3 reads CASSRTPLVQYF. CDR3 DNA sequence: TGTGCCAGCAGTCGGACACCTTTGGTGCAGTACTTC.